Listed here are 21 T cell receptor beta chains from one sample, sequenced in a study of cytomegalovirus exposure and HLA in healthy donors. With 60 Vbeta and 13 Jbeta primers, the PCR was carried out. Assay: immunoSEQ multiplex PCR; the TCRdb copy retains only in-frame clones and omits some. The sample lists 150,000 to 200,000 clones, roughly 87% occurring once. Sequences were obtained from PBMCs. Every receptor here comes from a man in his forties in good health and CMV-seronegative.

CDR3 loop: CASSLSPGLAVTDTQYF. CDR3 DNA: TGTGCCAGCAGTTTATCTCCGGGACTAGCGGTCACAGATACGCAGTATTTT. The chain recombines TRBV27 with TRBJ2-3; 11 bases align to TRBD2. The V and J ends lost 0 bases and 2 bases, in that order; junction bases with no gene match: 4. CDR3 length equals 17 residues. Germline V gene data show CDR1 as MNHEY and CDR2 as SMNVEV (reference sequence).

V and J are TRBV6-5 and TRBJ1-5, with 11 positions matching TRBD1. The CDR3 consists of 15 residues. Germline-derived CDR1 and CDR2 are MNHEY and SVGAGI. The junction had 6 bases not matched to a gene; V was cut back by 5 bases and J by 6 bases. The CDR3 DNA reads as TGTGCCAGCAGTCGCGCCGGGACAGGGGGTCAGCCCCAGCATTTT. Protein sequence: CASSRAGTGGQPQHF.

In its sample, this clone was seen a few times. J is TRBJ2-5 and V is TRBV7-2, with D hard to call. Germline V lookup: CDR1 SGHTA, CDR2 FQGNSA. This CDR3 contains 14 residues. The V and J ends lost 4 bases and 7 bases respectively, with 16 bases between them. This CDR3 is CASSSLGGTVTQYF. CDR3 DNA: TGTGCCAGCAGCTCCCTCGGCGGAACGGTGACCCAGTACTTC.

V usage is TRBV28 and J usage is TRBJ2-2; 8 bases align to TRBD2. This CDR3 has 15 residues. Germline values: CDR1 MDHEN, CDR2 SYDVKM. V was pared by 7 bases and J by 8 bases, with 12 bases of the junction left unmatched. The CDR3 DNA is TGTGCCAGCACCCTTAGCGGGGCCGGGGGTGGGGAGCTGTTTTTT. Translating gives CASTLSGAGGGELFF.

The CDR3 DNA sequence: TGTGCCAGCAGCGCTCAGGGGGCGCGGGGTTATACTGAAGCTTTCTTT. Its protein is CASSAQGARGYTEAFF. The chain employs TRBV9 and TRBJ1-1; 8 bases agree with TRBD1. The CDR3 loop spans 16 amino acids. V gave up 3 bases and J gave up 5 bases; unmatched junction bases: 12. Looked up from germline, CDR1 is SGDLS and CDR2 is YYNGEE.

The genes are TRBV27 and TRBJ1-4; possibly TRBD1 for D (6 bases). Germline V gene sequence: CDR1 MNHEY, CDR2 SMNVEV (reference sequence). The germline V and J ends were trimmed by 10 bases and 5 bases, with 20 bases remaining between them. The CDR3 has 15 amino acids. The CDR3: CATRQVHRTNEKLFF. CDR3 bases: TGTGCCACCCGACAGGTCCATAGGACAAATGAAAAACTGTTTTTT.

This clone appeared a few times. V and J are TRBV7-6 and TRBJ2-7; TRBD1 agrees at 7 bases. J was trimmed by 3 bases and V by 5 bases; bases with no gene match: 7. Germline assignment: CDR1 SGHVS and CDR2 FNYEAQ. CDR3 length: 14 amino acids. CDR3 sequence: CASSPWTGNYEQYF. DNA of the CDR3: TGTGCCAGCAGCCCCTGGACAGGAAACTACGAGCAGTACTTC.

The chain carries TRBV20-1 and TRBJ2-7; D might be TRBD2 (6 bases). Germline V lookup: CDR1 DFQATT, CDR2 SNEGSKA (reference sequence). The CDR3 extends over 11 amino acids. Trimming left V 7 bases short and J 5 bases short, with 12 bases between. This chain's CDR3 is CSVSSVDEQYF. CDR3 bases: TGCAGTGTCTCTAGCGTGGACGAGCAGTACTTC.

This clone turned up a few times. This chain joins TRBV10-3 and TRBJ2-6; 9 bases match TRBD1. Germline CDR1 is ENHRY and CDR2 is SYGVKD. The CDR3 loop spans 17 amino acids. Trimming at V came to 7 bases and at J to 4 bases, leaving 11 bases not matched to a gene. The CDR3 DNA sequence: TGTGCCATCAACCCGGGACAGGGACCGGGGGGGGCCAACGTCCTGACTTTC. It encodes CAINPGQGPGGANVLTF.

The chain combines TRBV5-1 with TRBJ1-2; D possibly corresponds to TRBD1 (6 bases). V was trimmed by 1 base and J by 4 bases, leaving 11 bases between them. Germline V CDR1 and CDR2: SGHRS, YFSETQ. The CDR3 sequence is 14 residues long. CDR3 nucleotide sequence: TGCGCCAGCAGCTTGTCCGGACAGACCTATGGCTACACCTTC. This translates into CASSLSGQTYGYTF.

The table lists this clone with a count of one. The genes are TRBV5-6 and TRBJ1-3; D is ambiguous. CDR1 SGHDT and CDR2 YYEEEE come from the germline V gene. The ends were cut back, 3 bases at V and 5 bases at J, with 6 bases in the middle. CDR3 length equals 12 residues. The CDR3 loop reads CASSWERNTIYF. The CDR3 DNA reads as TGTGCCAGCAGCTGGGAGAGAAACACCATATATTTT. Combining the CDR3 with reference TRBV5-6 and TRBJ1-3 gives the whole variable domain DAGVTQSPTHLIKTRGQQVTLRCSPKSGHDTVSWYQQALGQGPQFIFQYYEEEERQRGNFPDRFSGHQFPNYSSELNVNALLLGDSALYLCASSWERNTIYFGEGSWLTVV.

The chain has TRBV7-2 and TRBJ1-1; 7 bases match TRBD1. J lost 4 bases, V lost 3 bases, and 17 bases had no gene match. Germline V gene sequence: CDR1 SGHTA, CDR2 FQGNSA. The CDR3 runs 18 residues. The CDR3 DNA reads as TGTGCCAGCAGCTTCATCCACCAGGGACAGCACGGGGGCACTGAAGCTTTCTTT. Protein product: CASSFIHQGQHGGTEAFF.

This chain links TRBV19 with TRBJ2-3, with TRBD2 matching over 8 bases. Germline CDR1 is LNHDA and CDR2 is SQIVND (reference sequence). The V and J ends lost 6 bases and 3 bases, in that order; junction bases with no gene match: 8. The CDR3 is 15 amino acids. The CDR3 loop is CASRPGLGVTDTQYF. The CDR3, as DNA: TGTGCCAGTAGGCCGGGACTAGGGGTTACAGATACGCAGTATTTT.

The chain links TRBV9 to TRBJ2-4; D perhaps matches TRBD2 (6 bases). V was clipped by 3 bases and J by 8 bases, with 12 bases between them. The germline V gene has CDR1 SGDLS and CDR2 YYNGEE. The CDR3 spans 13 residues. The CDR3 sequence: CASSGAGLDIQYF. CDR3 sequence (DNA): TGTGCCAGCAGCGGGGCGGGGTTGGACATTCAGTACTTC. The full variable domain, rest sourced from reference TRBV9 and TRBJ2-4, is DSGVTQTPKHLITATGQRVTLRCSPRSGDLSVYWYQQSLDQGLQFLIQYYNGEERAKGNILERFSAQQFPDLHSELNLSSLELGDSALYFCASSGAGLDIQYFGAGTRLSVL.

Comment on this clone: At one of its ends the junction is not consistent with the germline gene, which may arise from a read error. The V call is TRBV7-9, the J call TRBJ1-2, with D perhaps matching TRBD1 (6 bases). In germline, CDR1 is SEHNR, CDR2 FQNEAQ (reference sequence). The CDR3 is 13 residues long. The CDR3 sequence is CSSSLSRGYGYTF. The CDR3 nucleotides read TGTTCCAGCAGCTTATCAAGGGGGTATGGCTACACCTTC.

The CDR3 reads CASSLGGGSSYEQYF. The CDR3 DNA follows: TGTGCCAGCAGTTTAGGCGGGGGATCCTCCTACGAGCAGTACTTC. The chain carries TRBV28 and TRBJ2-7, with 7 bases identical to TRBD2. From germline, CDR1 is MDHEN and CDR2 SYDVKM. J was trimmed by 0 bases and V by 2 bases; bases with no gene match: 4. This CDR3 spans 15 amino acids. Based on the CDR3 plus reference TRBV28 and TRBJ2-7, the full variable domain is DVKVTQSSRYLVKRTGEKVFLECVQDMDHENMFWYRQDPGLGLRLIYFSYDVKMKEKGDIPEGYSVSREKKERFSLILESASTNQTSMYLCASSLGGGSSYEQYFGPGTRLTVT.

This chain uses TRBV7-3 with TRBJ2-2; 9 bases are a match to TRBD2. Unmatched junction bases numbered 5, after V lost 0 bases and J lost 6 bases. Looked up from germline, CDR1 is SGHTA and CDR2 is FQGTGA. The CDR3 has 16 amino acids. The CDR3 protein is CASSLTGGGAAGELFF. The DNA for the CDR3 is TGTGCCAGCAGCTTAACTGGCGGGGGGGCCGCCGGGGAGCTGTTTTTT.

About this clone itself: The sample contains more than one DNA sequence encoding this CDR3. CDR3 nucleotides: TGTGCCAGCAGCTTAGCCTACTCCTACGAGCAGTACTTC. Encoded protein: CASSLAYSYEQYF. This chain joins TRBV7-2 and TRBJ2-7; D gene ambiguous. Germline V gene data show CDR1 as SGHTA and CDR2 as FQGNSA. This CDR3 contains 13 residues. The V end was cut by 0 bases, the J end by 0 bases, with 3 bases between.

V is TRBV5-4 and J is TRBJ1-4; D call uncertain. The germline V gene has CDR1 SGHNT and CDR2 YYREEE (reference sequence). This CDR3 region has 15 residues. With 1 base removed from V and 8 bases from J, the gap between germline ends came to 15 bases. DNA of the CDR3: TGTGCCAGCAGCTTGAGCTCTAGTACGGGGGAAAAACTGTTTTTT. Its translation is CASSLSSSTGEKLFF.

The chain couples TRBV5-5 to TRBJ1-1, with D maybe TRBD1 (5 bases). This CDR3 is built from 17 residues. Trimming removed 4 bases at V and 0 bases at J, with 19 bases between. Germline CDR1 reads SGHKS; CDR2 reads YYEKEE (reference sequence). CDR3 residues: CASSNRQSQYMNTEAFF. The CDR3 DNA follows: TGTGCCAGCAGCAACCGACAGTCCCAATACATGAACACTGAAGCTTTCTTT.

This rearrangement joins TRBV6-5 to TRBJ1-1; perhaps TRBD1 as D (5 bases). V shed 2 bases and J shed 1 base, with 11 bases lying between them. CDR1 is MNHEY, CDR2 SVGAGI, per germline. The CDR3 loop spans 15 amino acids. CDR3 protein: CASSYRSTGNTEAFF. The CDR3 region has the DNA TGTGCCAGCAGTTACCGTAGCACAGGGAACACTGAAGCTTTCTTT.